The T cell receptor (beta chain) described here comes from a study of T-cell reconstitution after alpha-beta-depleted transplantation in children. V lost 3 bases, J lost 6 bases, and 8 bases stayed unmatched. The CDR3 has 15 amino acids. Germline V gives CDR1 DFQATT, CDR2 SNEGSKA (reference sequence). Library preparation (for TCRbeta) was performed with unique molecular identifiers. One entry per CDR3 protein results from TCRdb running MiXCR on the PCR reads. The table includes some 400,000 distinct CDR3 sequences, roughly 20% detected once. The V and J genes are TRBV20-1 and TRBJ1-5, with 10 bases aligning to TRBD1. The source material was PBMCs from the stem cell graft donor, sampled from the stem cell graft. The TCR originated in a human donor who donated a stem cell graft to a child with acute myeloid leukemia. CDR3 DNA: TGCAGTGCTAGTTCCGGGACAGGGGACTCTCAGCCCCAGCATTTT. Its translation is CSASSGTGDSQPQHF.